This T cell receptor beta chain was identified during a study of blood T cells in healthy people across ages. Study observations and caveats: Estimates drawn from one million T cells were deemed to understate diversity.

After removal of 6 bases from V and 1 base from J, the junction contained 15 bases not matched to a gene. CDR1 MDHEN and CDR2 SYDVKM come from the germline V gene. This CDR3 is 19 amino acids long. Primed by a sample-barcoded 5' primer and a J-beta primer mix, a second PCR proceeded for about 6 to 11 cycles. MiXCR was run by TCRdb on the 5' RACE reads, yielding one entry per CDR3 protein. Of 700,000 or so distinct CDR3 sequences listed, around 43% are singletons. With regard to this clonotype: The antigen remains undetermined.

The chain carries TRBV28 and TRBJ2-2; 9 nucleotides match TRBD2. This TCR came from an elderly man in good health. Source material: blood. CDR3: CASSRRGVAGALNTGELFF. In nucleotides, the CDR3 is TGTGCCAGCAGCCGCCGGGGGGTAGCGGGGGCATTGAACACCGGGGAGCTGTTTTTT.